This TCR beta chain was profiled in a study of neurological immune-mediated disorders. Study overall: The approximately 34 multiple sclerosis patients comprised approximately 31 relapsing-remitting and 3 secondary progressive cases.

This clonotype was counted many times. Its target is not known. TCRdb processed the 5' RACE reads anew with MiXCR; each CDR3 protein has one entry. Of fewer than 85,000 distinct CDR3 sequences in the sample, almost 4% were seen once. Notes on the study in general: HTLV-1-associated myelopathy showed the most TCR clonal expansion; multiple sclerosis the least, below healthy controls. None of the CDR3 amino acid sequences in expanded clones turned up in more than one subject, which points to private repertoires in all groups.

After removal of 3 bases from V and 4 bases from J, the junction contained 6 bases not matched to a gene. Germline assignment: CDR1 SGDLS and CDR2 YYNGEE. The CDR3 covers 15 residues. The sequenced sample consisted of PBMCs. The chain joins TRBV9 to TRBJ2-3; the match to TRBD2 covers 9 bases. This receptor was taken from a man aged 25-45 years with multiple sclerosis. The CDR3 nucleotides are TGTGCCAGCAGCGGTAGCGGGGGAGGAGCAGATACGCAGTATTTT. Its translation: CASSGSGGGADTQYF.